These T cell receptor beta chains were read from a single sample in a study of technical replicates of blood from a few donors. The protocol was immunoSEQ multiplex PCR, while the TCRdb copy is restricted to in-frame clones and leaves out a portion. The repertoire includes 45,000 to 55,000 clones, around 94% of them detected once, and approximately 0.2% sits in the top ten. The sample was T cells isolated from PBMCs. The receptors here all came from a human donor in good health. The CDR3 runs from the conserved cysteine through the conserved F or W. The order of the fields is J gene, D gene, V gene, clone size, CDR3 DNA, CDR3 protein. D genes are given only for firm matches. Where a row states a size, it is once, few, many or the class of an expanded clone; other rows omit it.

TRBJ1-3 TRBD1 TRBV28 - TGTGCCAGCAGTTTTGGCAGGGGGATAGGAAACACCATATATTTT CASSFGRGIGNTIYF
TRBJ2-4 TRBD2 TRBV7-9 - TGTGCCAGCAGCTCATACGGCGGGGGGGACATTCAGTACTTC CASSSYGGGDIQYF
TRBJ2-1 TRBD2 TRBV28 - TGTGCCAGCAGTCTCAGTCCCGGGACTAGCATCCACAATGAGCAGTTCTTC CASSLSPGTSIHNEQFF
TRBJ1-1 TRBD1 TRBV7-6 few TGTGCCAGCAGCCCCTACCCCGGGGACAGGGGGCTTGGAAACACTGAAGCTTTCTTT CASSPYPGDRGLGNTEAFF
TRBJ1-2 - TRBV11-1 - TGTGCCAGCAGCTTCTACGACGGGGACTATGGCTACACCTTC CASSFYDGDYGYTF
TRBJ2-7 TRBD1 TRBV23-1 - TGCGCCAGCAGTCACCGGGAACAGGGGGCGCATCACGAGCAGTACTTC CASSHREQGAHHEQYF
TRBJ2-2 - TRBV11-2 - TGTGCCAGCAGCCCAAGCGGTAACACCGGGGAGCTGTTTTTT CASSPSGNTGELFF
TRBJ2-7 - TRBV7-9 - TGTGCCAGCAGTCTAAACCCGAGGGACTACGAGCAGTACTTC CASSLNPRDYEQYF
TRBJ2-7 - TRBV13 once TGTGCCAGCAGCTTAGGTCTGGGCAGCTCCTACGAGCAGTACTTC CASSLGLGSSYEQYF
TRBJ1-5 - TRBV7-9 - TGTGCCAGCAGCTTAGGAGGAGGAATTCAGCCCCAGCATTTT CASSLGGGIQPQHF
TRBJ2-5 - TRBV5-1 - TGCGCCAGCAGCGGCAGGGGAGCAGAGACCCAGTACTTC CASSGRGAETQYF
TRBJ2-7 TRBD2 TRBV7-9 once TGTGCCAGCAGCTTTTTTGTTAGCGGGAGGGCCGACTACGAGCAGTACTTC CASSFFVSGRADYEQYF
TRBJ2-3 TRBD2 TRBV13 - TGTGCCAGCAGGCGGACTAGCGGGAACATGTATACGCAGTATTTT CASRRTSGNMYTQYF
TRBJ2-1 TRBD1 TRBV7-8 - TGTGCCAGCAGCAGGGACAGGGGGCTGGACAATGAGCAGTTCTTC CASSRDRGLDNEQFF